The rows below give T cell receptor beta chains drawn from one sample of a study of T cells in Graves' hyperthyroidism and ophthalmopathy. TCRdb re-derived calls from the multiplex PCR reads in MiXCR, one entry per CDR3 protein. The sample contains about 590,000 distinct CDR3 sequences, 12% to 15% of which appear only once. The sequenced sample was blood. Every receptor here comes from a woman aged 18-29 years with Graves' ophthalmopathy. Each CDR3 is given with its conserved first and last residue. D genes are given only for firm matches. Some rows mark clone size as missing; the rest say once, few, many or name a class of expanded clone.

d_call j_call clone_size v_call cdr3_aa cdr3_nt
TRBD2 TRBJ2-3 NA TRBV20-1 CSASRLGGKDTQYF TGCAGTGCTAGTCGTCTGGGGGGGAAAGATACGCAGTATTTT
TRBD2 TRBJ2-5 many TRBV2 CASRVMGLAGETQYF TGTGCCAGCAGGGTAATGGGACTAGCGGGAGAGACCCAGTACTTC
NA TRBJ1-2 NA TRBV12-3/TRBV12-4 CASSLALGGYGYTF TGTGCCAGCAGTTTAGCGTTGGGGGGCTATGGCTACACCTTC
TRBD2 TRBJ2-2 many TRBV29-1 CSVRGRGREVTGELFF TGCAGCGTTCGTGGGAGGGGTCGTGAGGTCACCGGGGAGCTGTTTTTT
NA TRBJ2-3 many TRBV27 CASSPLSGDTQYF TGTGCCAGCAGTCCGCTGAGTGGGGATACGCAGTATTTT
NA TRBJ1-1 many TRBV4-1 CASSQDQGVVNTEAFF TGCGCCAGCAGCCAAGACCAGGGAGTGGTGAACACTGAAGCTTTCTTT
NA TRBJ1-5 many TRBV27 CASSPGAVLNQPQHF TGTGCCAGCAGTCCAGGGGCGGTTCTCAATCAGCCCCAGCATTTT
TRBD2 TRBJ2-7 few TRBV4-2 CASSTNAGGPYEQYF TGTGCCAGCAGTACAAATGCGGGAGGGCCCTACGAGCAGTACTTC
NA TRBJ1-1 many TRBV7-9 CASSLGRLGHGNTEAFF TGTGCCAGCAGCCTTGGACGACTTGGTCACGGGAACACTGAAGCTTTCTTT
NA TRBJ1-1 NA TRBV15 CATQPRGEGKTEAFF TGTGCCACCCAACCTAGGGGCGAGGGGAAAACTGAAGCTTTCTTT
NA TRBJ1-2 many TRBV6-2/TRBV6-3 CASSYGEQNYGYTF TGTGCCAGCAGTTACGGAGAACAGAACTATGGCTACACCTTC
TRBD1 TRBJ1-1 many TRBV6-1 CASSTDRVGTEAFF TGTGCCAGCAGTACAGACAGGGTTGGCACTGAAGCTTTCTTT
NA TRBJ2-7 few TRBV7-2 CASSTSSPLDSYEQYF TGTGCCAGCAGCACCTCTAGTCCCCTCGACTCCTACGAGCAGTACTTC
NA TRBJ1-4 many TRBV5-5 CASSSTITGIGSEKLFF TGTGCCAGCAGCTCTACTATTACAGGGATCGGGAGCGAAAAACTGTTTTTT
TRBD1 TRBJ1-2 many TRBV20-1 CSATRGAGGDNGYTF TGCAGTGCCACCCGCGGGGCAGGGGGGGATAATGGCTACACCTTC
TRBD1 TRBJ1-5 NA TRBV27 CASSASQGANQPQHF TGTGCCAGCAGTGCCTCGCAGGGGGCCAATCAGCCCCAGCATTTT
TRBD2 TRBJ2-7 few TRBV4-3 CASSQVTTGGNEQYF TGCGCCAGCAGCCAAGTCACCACGGGGGGTAACGAGCAGTACTTC
TRBD1 TRBJ1-1 once TRBV2 CASTPQGATEAFF TGTGCCAGCACCCCTCAGGGGGCGACTGAAGCTTTCTTT
NA TRBJ2-5 many TRBV3-1 CASSQQGGETQYF TGTGCCAGCAGCCAACAGGGTGGGGAGACCCAGTACTTC
NA TRBJ2-1 many TRBV20-1 CSARRREIDNEQFF TGCAGTGCTAGGCGACGGGAGATAGACAATGAGCAGTTCTTC
NA TRBJ2-6 few TRBV7-7 CASSLSSQGFSGANVLTF TGTGCTAGCAGCTTAAGCTCACAGGGTTTCTCTGGGGCCAACGTCCTGACTTTC
TRBD2 TRBJ2-3 NA TRBV12-3/TRBV12-4 CASSPLGLAGDTQYF TGTGCCAGCAGTCCCCTGGGACTAGCGGGAGATACGCAGTATTTT
NA TRBJ1-5 many TRBV20-1 CSALAGTYNQPQHF TGCAGTGCGTTGGCGGGGACCTACAATCAGCCCCAGCATTTT
NA TRBJ2-7 few TRBV28 CASSSIAGLYYEQYF TGTGCCAGCAGTTCGATAGCAGGACTATACTACGAGCAGTACTTC
NA TRBJ2-1 many TRBV2 CASSAGDNEQFF TGTGCCAGCAGTGCGGGGGACAATGAGCAGTTCTTC
NA TRBJ1-1 many TRBV12-3/TRBV12-4 CASTRGREDTEAFF TGTGCCAGCACCCGAGGCAGGGAGGACACTGAAGCTTTCTTT
NA TRBJ1-4 many TRBV27 CASSLSTPEVNEKLFF TGTGCCAGCAGTTTATCGACCCCCGAGGTTAATGAAAAACTGTTTTTT
NA TRBJ1-1 many TRBV28 CASSPPGASNTEAFF TGTGCCAGCAGTCCGCCGGGGGCCTCGAACACTGAAGCTTTCTTT
TRBD1 TRBJ2-5 NA TRBV27 CASSFTGAETQYF TGTGCCAGCAGTTTCACAGGGGCAGAGACCCAGTACTTC